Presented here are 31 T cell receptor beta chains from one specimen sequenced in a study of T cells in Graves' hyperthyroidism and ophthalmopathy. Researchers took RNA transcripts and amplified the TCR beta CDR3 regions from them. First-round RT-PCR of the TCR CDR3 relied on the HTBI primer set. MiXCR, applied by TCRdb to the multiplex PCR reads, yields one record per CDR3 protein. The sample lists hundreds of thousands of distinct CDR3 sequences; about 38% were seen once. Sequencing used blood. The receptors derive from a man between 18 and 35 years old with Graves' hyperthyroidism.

Written as DNA, the CDR3 is TGTGCCAGCAGCCCCCTAGCGGGAGCCGCACCCTACGAGCAGTACTTC. Its translation is CASSPLAGAAPYEQYF. J is TRBJ2-7 and V is TRBV7-9; 10 positions agree with TRBD2. Losses at the gene ends were 5 bases for V and 2 bases for J; bases not matched to a gene: 9. The CDR3 runs 16 residues. Germline V gives CDR1 SEHNR, CDR2 FQNEAQ (reference sequence).

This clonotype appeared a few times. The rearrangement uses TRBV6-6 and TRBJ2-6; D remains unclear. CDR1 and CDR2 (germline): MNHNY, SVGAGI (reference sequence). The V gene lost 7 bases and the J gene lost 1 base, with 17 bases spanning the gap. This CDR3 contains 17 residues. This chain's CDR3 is CASTSGPQGSGANVLTF. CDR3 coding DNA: TGTGCCAGCACCTCCGGGCCCCAAGGATCTGGGGCCAACGTCCTGACTTTC.

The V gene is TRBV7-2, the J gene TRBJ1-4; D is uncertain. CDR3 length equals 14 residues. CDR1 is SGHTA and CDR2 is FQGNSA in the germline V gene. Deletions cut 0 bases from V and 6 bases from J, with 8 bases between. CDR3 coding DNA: TGTGCCAGCAGCTTAGCAGGTTGGGATGAAAAACTGTTTTTT. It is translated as CASSLAGWDEKLFF.

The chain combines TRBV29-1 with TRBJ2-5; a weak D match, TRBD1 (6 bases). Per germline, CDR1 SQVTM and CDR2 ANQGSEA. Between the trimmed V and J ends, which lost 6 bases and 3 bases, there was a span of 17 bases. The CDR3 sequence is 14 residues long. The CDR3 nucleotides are TGCAGCGTAGACGGCAGGGGTGGGGAAGAGACCCAGTACTTC. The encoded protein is CSVDGRGGEETQYF.

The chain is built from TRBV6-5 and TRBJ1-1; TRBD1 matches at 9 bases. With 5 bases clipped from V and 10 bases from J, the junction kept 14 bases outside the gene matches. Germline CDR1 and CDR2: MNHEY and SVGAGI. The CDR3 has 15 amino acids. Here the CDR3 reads CASSPPSGQGGRAFF. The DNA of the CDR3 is TGTGCCAGCAGTCCCCCCTCGGGACAGGGAGGAAGAGCTTTCTTT.

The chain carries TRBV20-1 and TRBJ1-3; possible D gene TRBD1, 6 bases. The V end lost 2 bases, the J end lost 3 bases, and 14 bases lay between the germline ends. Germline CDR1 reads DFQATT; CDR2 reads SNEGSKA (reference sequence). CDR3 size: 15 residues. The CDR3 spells CSARLPGEDGNTIYF. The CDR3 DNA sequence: TGCAGTGCTAGACTACCAGGGGAGGATGGAAACACCATATATTTT.

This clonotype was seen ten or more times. The DNA of the CDR3 is TGCAGTGCTACTCGGGAGTGGGGCTACGAGCAGTACTTC. It yields the protein CSATREWGYEQYF. The chain employs TRBV20-1 and TRBJ2-7, with a tentative D call TRBD2 (6 bases). Germline-derived CDR1 and CDR2 are DFQATT and SNEGSKA (reference sequence). Trimming pared 4 bases from V and 3 bases from J, leaving 13 bases between. The CDR3 spans 13 residues.

For the CDR3, the DNA is TGTGCCAGCAGCTTAGGTCTAGCGGGAGGTGGGGCCTACGAGCAGTACTTC. Translated: CASSLGLAGGGAYEQYF. The chain links TRBV7-8 to TRBJ2-7, with 11 bases aligning to TRBD2. With 1 base clipped from V and 2 bases from J, the junction kept 7 bases outside the gene matches. CDR1 is SGHVS and CDR2 is FQNEAQ in the germline V gene. The CDR3 covers 17 residues.

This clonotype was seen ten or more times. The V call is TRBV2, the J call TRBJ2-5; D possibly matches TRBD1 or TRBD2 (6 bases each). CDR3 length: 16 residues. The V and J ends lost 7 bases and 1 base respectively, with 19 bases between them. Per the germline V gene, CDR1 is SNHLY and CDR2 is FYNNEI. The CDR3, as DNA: TGTGCCAGCACCGGTAGGAGGGGGACTTTCCAAGAGACCCAGTACTTC. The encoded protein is CASTGRRGTFQETQYF.

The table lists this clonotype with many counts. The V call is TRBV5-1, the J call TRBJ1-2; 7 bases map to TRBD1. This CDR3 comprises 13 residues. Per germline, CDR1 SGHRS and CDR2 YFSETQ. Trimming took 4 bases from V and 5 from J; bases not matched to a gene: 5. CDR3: CASSGLTGYGYTF. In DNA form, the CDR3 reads TGCGCCAGCAGCGGCCTGACAGGGTATGGCTACACCTTC.

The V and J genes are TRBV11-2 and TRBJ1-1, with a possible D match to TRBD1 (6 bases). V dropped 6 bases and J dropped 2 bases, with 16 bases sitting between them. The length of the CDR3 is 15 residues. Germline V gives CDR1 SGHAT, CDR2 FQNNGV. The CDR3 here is CASSLLGTTNTEAFF. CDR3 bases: TGTGCCAGCAGTCTCCTCGGGACAACTAACACTGAAGCTTTCTTT.

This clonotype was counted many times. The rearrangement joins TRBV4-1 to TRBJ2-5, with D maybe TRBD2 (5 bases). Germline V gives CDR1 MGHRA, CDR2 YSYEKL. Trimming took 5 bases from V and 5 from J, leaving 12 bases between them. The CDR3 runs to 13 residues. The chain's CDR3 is CASSYVRGETQYF. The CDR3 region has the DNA TGCGCCAGCAGCTACGTTCGCGGGGAGACCCAGTACTTC.

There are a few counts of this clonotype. The CDR3 reads CASSPNGPDRETQYF. CDR3 DNA: TGCGCCAGCAGCCCAAATGGACCCGACCGGGAGACCCAGTACTTC. The chain carries TRBV5-1 and TRBJ2-5; D is uncertain. With 4 bases removed from V and 5 bases from J, the gap between germline ends came to 18 bases. CDR3 length: 15 residues. Germline V gene lookup returns CDR1 SGHRS and CDR2 YFSETQ.

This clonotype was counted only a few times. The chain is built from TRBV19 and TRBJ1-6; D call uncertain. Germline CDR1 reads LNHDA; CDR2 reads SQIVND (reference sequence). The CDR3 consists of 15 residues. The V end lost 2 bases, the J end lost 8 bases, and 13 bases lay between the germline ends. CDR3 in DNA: TGTGCCAGTAGTATATCTCTCGGTGGGGATTCACCCCTCCACTTT. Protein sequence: CASSISLGGDSPLHF.

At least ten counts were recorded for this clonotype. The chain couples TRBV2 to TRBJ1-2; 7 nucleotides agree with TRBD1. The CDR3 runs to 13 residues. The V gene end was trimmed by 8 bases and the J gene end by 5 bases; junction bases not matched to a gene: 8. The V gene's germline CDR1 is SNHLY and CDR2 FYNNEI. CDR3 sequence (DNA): TGTGCCAGCCCCCGGGCAGGGGGGTATGGCTACACCTTC. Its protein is CASPRAGGYGYTF.

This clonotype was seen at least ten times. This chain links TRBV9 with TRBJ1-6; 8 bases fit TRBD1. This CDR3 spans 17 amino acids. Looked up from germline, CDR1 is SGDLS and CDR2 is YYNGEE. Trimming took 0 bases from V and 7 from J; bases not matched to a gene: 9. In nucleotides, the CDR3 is TGTGCCAGCAGCGTAGCTCGGGGGACAGGCGAAAATTCACCCCTCCACTTT. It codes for CASSVARGTGENSPLHF. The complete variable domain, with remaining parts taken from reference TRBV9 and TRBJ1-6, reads DSGVTQTPKHLITATGQRVTLRCSPRSGDLSVYWYQQSLDQGLQFLIQYYNGEERAKGNILERFSAQQFPDLHSELNLSSLELGDSALYFCASSVARGTGENSPLHFGNGTRLTVT.

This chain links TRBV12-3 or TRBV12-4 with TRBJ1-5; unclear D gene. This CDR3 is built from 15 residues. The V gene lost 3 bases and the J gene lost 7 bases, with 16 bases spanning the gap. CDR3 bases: TGTGCCAGCAGTTTGGGTGTCCAGGTTTCGCAGCCCCAGCATTTT. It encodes CASSLGVQVSQPQHF.

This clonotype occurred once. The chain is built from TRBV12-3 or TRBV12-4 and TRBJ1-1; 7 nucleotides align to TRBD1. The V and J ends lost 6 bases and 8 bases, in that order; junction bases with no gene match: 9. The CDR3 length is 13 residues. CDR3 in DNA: TGTGCCAGCAGCTTGGACAGGCGGCCCGAAGCTTTCTTT. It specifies CASSLDRRPEAFF.

The DNA of the CDR3 is TGCGCCAGCAGCAAACGGGACAGCCGGGACGCCGAGCAGTACTTC. This encodes CASSKRDSRDAEQYF. The rearrangement links TRBV5-1 to TRBJ2-7, with TRBD1 matching 7 bases. Germline CDR1 and CDR2: SGHRS and YFSETQ. V lost 4 bases, J lost 6 bases, and 13 bases stayed unmatched. The CDR3 has 15 amino acids.

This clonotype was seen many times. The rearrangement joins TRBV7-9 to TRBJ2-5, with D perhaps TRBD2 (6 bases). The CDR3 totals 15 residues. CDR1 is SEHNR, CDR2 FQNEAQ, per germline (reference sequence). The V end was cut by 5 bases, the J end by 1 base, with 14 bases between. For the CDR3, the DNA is TGTGCCAGCAGCCCACCGGACTACCTCCAAGAGACCCAGTACTTC. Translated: CASSPPDYLQETQYF. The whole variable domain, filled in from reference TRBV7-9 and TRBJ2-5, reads DTGVSQNPRHKITKRGQNVTFRCDPISEHNRLYWYRQTLGQGPEFLTYFQNEAQLEKSRLLSDRFSAERPKGSFSTLEIQRTEQGDSAMYLCASSPPDYLQETQYFGPGTRLLVL.

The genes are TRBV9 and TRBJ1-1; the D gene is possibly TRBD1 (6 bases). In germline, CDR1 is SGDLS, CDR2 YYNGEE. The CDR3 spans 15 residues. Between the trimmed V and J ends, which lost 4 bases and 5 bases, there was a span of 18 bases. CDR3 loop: CASSLVTGPGTEAFF. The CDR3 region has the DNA TGTGCCAGCAGCTTAGTTACAGGGCCGGGGACTGAAGCTTTCTTT. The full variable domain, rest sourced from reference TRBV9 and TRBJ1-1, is DSGVTQTPKHLITATGQRVTLRCSPRSGDLSVYWYQQSLDQGLQFLIQYYNGEERAKGNILERFSAQQFPDLHSELNLSSLELGDSALYFCASSLVTGPGTEAFFGQGTRLTVV.

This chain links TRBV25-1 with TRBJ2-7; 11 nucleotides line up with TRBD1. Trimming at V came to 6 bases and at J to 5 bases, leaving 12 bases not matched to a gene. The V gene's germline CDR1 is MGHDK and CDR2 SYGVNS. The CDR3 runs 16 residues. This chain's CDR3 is CASRPTGQGAWDEQYF. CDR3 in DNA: TGTGCCAGCAGACCGACAGGACAGGGGGCTTGGGACGAGCAGTACTTC.

The CDR3 DNA sequence: TGTGCCAGCAGCTTCGACCGGGAAAGGCCCCAGCATTTT. This gives the protein CASSFDRERPQHF. This chain joins TRBV7-2 and TRBJ1-5; D gene unclear. The CDR3 covers 13 residues. The ends were cut back, 3 bases at V and 9 bases at J, with 12 bases in the middle. The germline V gene encodes CDR1 SGHTA and CDR2 FQGNSA.

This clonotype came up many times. The CDR3 coding sequence is TGCAGCGTTGTAGGGACTAATGAAAAACTGTTTTTT. The encoded protein is CSVVGTNEKLFF. V and J are TRBV29-1 and TRBJ1-4; unclear D gene. The CDR3 covers 12 residues. The ends were cut back, 4 bases at V and 2 bases at J, with 5 bases in the middle. Germline CDR1 reads SQVTM; CDR2 reads ANQGSEA. Using reference TRBV29-1 and TRBJ1-4 for the parts outside the CDR3, the full variable domain is SAVISQKPSRDICQRGTSLTIQCQVDSQVTMMFWYRQQPGQSLTLIATANQGSEATYESGFVIDKFPISRPNLTFSTLTVSNMSPEDSSIYLCSVVGTNEKLFFGSGTQLSVL.

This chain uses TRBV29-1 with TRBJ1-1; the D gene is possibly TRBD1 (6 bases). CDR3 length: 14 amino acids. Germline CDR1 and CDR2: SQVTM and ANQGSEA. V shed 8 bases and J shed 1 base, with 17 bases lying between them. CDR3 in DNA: TGCAGCTTGAGGTTACAGGGACCGAACACTGAAGCTTTCTTT. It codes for CSLRLQGPNTEAFF.

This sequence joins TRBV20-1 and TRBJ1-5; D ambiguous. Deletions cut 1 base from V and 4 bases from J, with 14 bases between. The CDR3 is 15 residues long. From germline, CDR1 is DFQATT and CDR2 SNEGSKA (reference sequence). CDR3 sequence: CSARVPGMGNQPQHF. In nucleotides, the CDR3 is TGCAGTGCTAGAGTCCCGGGGATGGGGAATCAGCCCCAGCATTTT.

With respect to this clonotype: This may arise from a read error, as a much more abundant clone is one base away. CDR3 region: CAGSLDVGGFGYTF. In DNA form, the CDR3 reads TGCGCCGGCAGCTTGGACGTAGGGGGCTTTGGCTACACCTTC. This sequence joins TRBV5-1 and TRBJ1-2; 7 nucleotides align to TRBD1. The germline V gene encodes CDR1 SGHRS and CDR2 YFSETQ. This CDR3 spans 14 amino acids.

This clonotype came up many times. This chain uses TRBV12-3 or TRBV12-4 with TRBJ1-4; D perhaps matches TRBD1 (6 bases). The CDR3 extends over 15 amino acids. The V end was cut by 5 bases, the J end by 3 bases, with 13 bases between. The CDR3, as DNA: TGTGCCAGCAGTCTTGACAGGATTTCTAATGAAAAACTGTTTTTT. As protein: CASSLDRISNEKLFF.

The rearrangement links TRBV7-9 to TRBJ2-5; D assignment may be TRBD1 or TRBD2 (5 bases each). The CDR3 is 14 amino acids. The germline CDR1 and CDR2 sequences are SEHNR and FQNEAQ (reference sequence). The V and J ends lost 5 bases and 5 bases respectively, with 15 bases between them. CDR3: CASSPRWDRETQYF. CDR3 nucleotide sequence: TGTGCCAGCAGCCCGAGATGGGACCGGGAGACCCAGTACTTC. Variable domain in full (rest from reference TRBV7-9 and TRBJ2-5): DTGVSQNPRHKITKRGQNVTFRCDPISEHNRLYWYRQTLGQGPEFLTYFQNEAQLEKSRLLSDRFSAERPKGSFSTLEIQRTEQGDSAMYLCASSPRWDRETQYFGPGTRLLVL.

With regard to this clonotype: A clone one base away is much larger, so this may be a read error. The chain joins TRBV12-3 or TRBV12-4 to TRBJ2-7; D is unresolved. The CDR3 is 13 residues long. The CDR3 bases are TGTGCCAGCGGTTTACCTCCGCCCTACGAGCAGTACTTC. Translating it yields CASGLPPPYEQYF.

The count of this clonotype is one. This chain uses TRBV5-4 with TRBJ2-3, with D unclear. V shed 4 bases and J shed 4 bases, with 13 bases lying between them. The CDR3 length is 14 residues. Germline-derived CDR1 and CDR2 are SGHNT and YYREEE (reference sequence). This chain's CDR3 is CASSPEWSADTQYF. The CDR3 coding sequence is TGTGCCAGCAGCCCAGAATGGTCTGCAGATACGCAGTATTTT.